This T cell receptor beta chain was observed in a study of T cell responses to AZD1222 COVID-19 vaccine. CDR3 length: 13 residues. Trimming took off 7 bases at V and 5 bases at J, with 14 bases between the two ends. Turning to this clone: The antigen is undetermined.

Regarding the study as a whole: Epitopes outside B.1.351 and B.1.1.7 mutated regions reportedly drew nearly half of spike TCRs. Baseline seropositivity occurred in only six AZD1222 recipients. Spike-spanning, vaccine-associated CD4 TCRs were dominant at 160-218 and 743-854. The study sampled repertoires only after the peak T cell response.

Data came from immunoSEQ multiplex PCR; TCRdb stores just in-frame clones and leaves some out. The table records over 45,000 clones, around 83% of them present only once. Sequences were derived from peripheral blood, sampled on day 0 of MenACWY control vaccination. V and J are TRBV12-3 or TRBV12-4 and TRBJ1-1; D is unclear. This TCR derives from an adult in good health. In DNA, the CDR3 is TGTGCCAGCACCCAGTCCGGTCGGACTGAAGCTTTCTTT. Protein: CASTQSGRTEAFF.